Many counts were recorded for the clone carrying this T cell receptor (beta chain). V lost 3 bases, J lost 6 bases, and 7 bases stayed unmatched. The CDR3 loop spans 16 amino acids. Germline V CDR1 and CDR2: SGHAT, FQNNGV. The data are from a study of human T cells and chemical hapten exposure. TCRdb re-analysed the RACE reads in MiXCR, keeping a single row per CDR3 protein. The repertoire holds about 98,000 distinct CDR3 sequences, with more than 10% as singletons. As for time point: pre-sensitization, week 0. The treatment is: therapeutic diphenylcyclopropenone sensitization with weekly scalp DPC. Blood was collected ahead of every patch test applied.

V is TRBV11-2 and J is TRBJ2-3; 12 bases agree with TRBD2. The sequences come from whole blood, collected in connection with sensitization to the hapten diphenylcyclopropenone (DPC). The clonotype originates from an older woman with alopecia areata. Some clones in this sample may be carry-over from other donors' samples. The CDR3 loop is CASSFALAGGPDTQYF. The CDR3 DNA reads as TGTGCCAGCAGCTTCGCCCTAGCGGGGGGGCCCGATACGCAGTATTTT.